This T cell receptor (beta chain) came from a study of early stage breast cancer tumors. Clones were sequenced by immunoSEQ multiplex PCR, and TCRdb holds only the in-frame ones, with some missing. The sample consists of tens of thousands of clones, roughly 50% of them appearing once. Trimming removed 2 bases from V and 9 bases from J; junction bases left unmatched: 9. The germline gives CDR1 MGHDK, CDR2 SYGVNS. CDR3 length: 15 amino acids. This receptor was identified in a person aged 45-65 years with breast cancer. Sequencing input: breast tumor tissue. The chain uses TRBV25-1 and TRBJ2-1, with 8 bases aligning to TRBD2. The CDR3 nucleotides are TGTGCCAGCAGTGAAACCGAGCGGGGGCACCCTGAGCAGTTCTTC. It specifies CASSETERGHPEQFF. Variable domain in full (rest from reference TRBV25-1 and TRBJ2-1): EADIYQTPRYLVIGTGKKITLECSQTMGHDKMYWYQQDPGMELHLIHYSYGVNSTEKGDLSSESTVSRIRTEHFPLTLESARPSHTSQYLCASSETERGHPEQFFGPGTRLTVL.